These T cell receptor beta chains were read from a single sample in a study of blood T cell repertoires in COVID-19. Data came from immunoSEQ multiplex PCR; TCRdb stores just in-frame clones and leaves some out. Here the sample spans roughly 200,000 clones, approximately 80% being singletons. Sequenced sample: peripheral blood. These receptors all stem from a human donor in a cohort sampled during active COVID-19. CDR3s include the opening cysteine and the closing phenylalanine or tryptophan. D genes are given only for firm matches. The listing skips clone size in some rows; elsewhere it reads once, few, many or a size class.

d_gene: NA
v_gene: TRBV5-1
abundance: few
j_gene: TRBJ2-3
CDR3nt: TGCGCCAGCAGCTTGGGACAGGGAGGCCCAGATACGCAGTATTTT
CDR3aa: CASSLGQGGPDTQYF

d_gene: NA
v_gene: TRBV7-9
abundance: NA
j_gene: TRBJ2-6
CDR3nt: TGTGCCAGCAGCTTAGGCTCCGGGACACCGAACTCTGGGGCCAACGTCCTGACTTTC
CDR3aa: CASSLGSGTPNSGANVLTF

d_gene: NA
v_gene: TRBV15
abundance: NA
j_gene: TRBJ2-7
CDR3nt: TGTGCCACCAGCAGAGTCGCAGGGACCTACGAGCAGTACTTC
CDR3aa: CATSRVAGTYEQYF

d_gene: NA
v_gene: TRBV5-1
abundance: NA
j_gene: TRBJ2-6
CDR3nt: TGCGCCAGCAACGGGGGCTCTGGGGCCAACGTCCTGACTTTC
CDR3aa: CASNGGSGANVLTF

d_gene: NA
v_gene: TRBV7-9
abundance: NA
j_gene: TRBJ1-3
CDR3nt: TGTGCCAGCAGCTTATCGTCTGGAAACACCATATATTTT
CDR3aa: CASSLSSGNTIYF

d_gene: NA
v_gene: TRBV5-8
abundance: NA
j_gene: TRBJ1-1
CDR3nt: TGTGCCAGCAGTTGGGGGGGAGGACGCATGAACACTGAAGCTTTCTTT
CDR3aa: CASSWGGGRMNTEAFF

d_gene: TRBD1
v_gene: TRBV6-5
abundance: NA
j_gene: TRBJ1-5
CDR3nt: TGTGCCAGCAGGACAGGGAGCAATCAGCCCCAGCATTTT
CDR3aa: CASRTGSNQPQHF

d_gene: NA
v_gene: TRBV14
abundance: NA
j_gene: TRBJ2-5
CDR3nt: TGTGCCAGCAGCCAAGTAGGGAGAGAGACCCAGTACTTC
CDR3aa: CASSQVGRETQYF

d_gene: NA
v_gene: TRBV28
abundance: NA
j_gene: TRBJ2-1
CDR3nt: TGTGCCAGCAGTTTAGGTGGAAAGCGGGCCTACAATGAGCAGTTCTTC
CDR3aa: CASSLGGKRAYNEQFF

d_gene: NA
v_gene: TRBV20-1
abundance: NA
j_gene: TRBJ1-2
CDR3nt: TGCAGTGCTAGTAAGGGAGGGTCTGGCTACACCTTC
CDR3aa: CSASKGGSGYTF

d_gene: TRBD2
v_gene: TRBV19
abundance: NA
j_gene: TRBJ2-7
CDR3nt: TGTGCCAGTAGTATGGTAGCGGGGGGAATCGACGAGCAGTACTTC
CDR3aa: CASSMVAGGIDEQYF

d_gene: TRBD1
v_gene: TRBV4-3
abundance: once
j_gene: TRBJ2-4
CDR3nt: TGCGCCAGCAGCCAAGAGAAGGGGGCAAACATTCAGTACTTC
CDR3aa: CASSQEKGANIQYF

d_gene: TRBD2
v_gene: TRBV19
abundance: NA
j_gene: TRBJ2-7
CDR3nt: TGTGCCAGTAGTATGGTCAGGGACTACACCTACGAGCAGTACTTC
CDR3aa: CASSMVRDYTYEQYF

d_gene: TRBD1
v_gene: TRBV19
abundance: NA
j_gene: TRBJ1-1
CDR3nt: TGTGCCAGTACCCCCCCAGCGACGGGGACAGAGAACACTGAAGCTTTCTTT
CDR3aa: CASTPPATGTENTEAFF

d_gene: TRBD2
v_gene: TRBV18
abundance: once
j_gene: TRBJ2-5
CDR3nt: TGTGCCAGCTCACCGGGACTAGCGGGAGTAGGGCGTTGGGAGACCCAGTACTTC
CDR3aa: CASSPGLAGVGRWETQYF

d_gene: TRBD1
v_gene: TRBV11-2
abundance: NA
j_gene: TRBJ2-7
CDR3nt: TGTGCCAGCAGCCCTAGTGGAGGGACAGGAACATACTTC
CDR3aa: CASSPSGGTGTYF

d_gene: NA
v_gene: TRBV7-2
abundance: NA
j_gene: TRBJ2-3
CDR3nt: TGTGCCAGCAGCCCTTATAGCACAGATACGCAGTATTTT
CDR3aa: CASSPYSTDTQYF

d_gene: NA
v_gene: TRBV12-3/TRBV12-4
abundance: once
j_gene: TRBJ1-1
CDR3nt: TGTGCCAGCAGTTACGGCACTGAAGCTTTCTTT
CDR3aa: CASSYGTEAFF

d_gene: TRBD2
v_gene: TRBV11-1
abundance: NA
j_gene: TRBJ2-3
CDR3nt: TGTGCCAGCAGCGAAAGGACTAGCGGGACGACAGATACGCAGTATTTT
CDR3aa: CASSERTSGTTDTQYF

d_gene: NA
v_gene: TRBV5-1
abundance: NA
j_gene: TRBJ2-7
CDR3nt: TGCGCCAGCGGGCCGGGACTCACCTACGAGCAGTACTTC
CDR3aa: CASGPGLTYEQYF

d_gene: NA
v_gene: TRBV2
abundance: few
j_gene: TRBJ1-5
CDR3nt: TGTGCCAGCAGTACTGCAGGGACAAGCAATCAGCCCCAGCATTTT
CDR3aa: CASSTAGTSNQPQHF

d_gene: TRBD2
v_gene: TRBV9
abundance: NA
j_gene: TRBJ2-1
CDR3nt: TGTGCCAGCAGCGCCACACTAGCGGGAGGGTGGGATGAGCAGTTCTTC
CDR3aa: CASSATLAGGWDEQFF

d_gene: TRBD1
v_gene: TRBV11-2
abundance: few
j_gene: TRBJ1-2
CDR3nt: TGTGCCAGCAGCTCCCGGACAGGGTTGTACCCTTATGGCTACACCTTC
CDR3aa: CASSSRTGLYPYGYTF